These T cell receptor beta chains were read from a single sample in a study of blood T cell repertoires in COVID-19. This table comes from immunoSEQ multiplex PCR, and its TCRdb copy is limited to in-frame clones, with some not included. The sample includes almost 250,000 clones, 86% seen only once; the top ten take around 1.7%. The material sequenced was peripheral blood. These receptors all come from a woman aged 55-70 years who had recovered from COVID-19. CDR3s include the opening cysteine and the closing phenylalanine or tryptophan. Each record gives: J gene, D gene, clone size, V gene, CDR3 protein, CDR3 DNA. A D gene is named only where the DNA matches it firmly. Some rows have no size entry. The others give once, few or many, or a class for an expanded clone.

>TRBJ1-4|-|-|TRBV10-3
CAISEDRSGDSGKLFF
TGTGCCATCAGTGAGGACCGATCAGGGGATAGTGGAAAACTGTTTTTT
>TRBJ2-1|TRBD2|-|TRBV11-2
CASSSIRGGRNEQFF
TGTGCCAGCAGCTCTATCCGGGGGGGTAGGAATGAGCAGTTCTTC
>TRBJ2-3|-|-|TRBV7-9
CASSLLRTLGTDTQYF
TGTGCCAGCAGTCTATTACGGACACTGGGCACAGATACGCAGTATTTT
>TRBJ2-7|TRBD1|-|TRBV5-5
CASSWDSYEQYF
TGTGCCAGCAGCTGGGACAGCTACGAGCAGTACTTC
>TRBJ1-6|TRBD1|-|TRBV6-1
CASSEGTGASPLHF
TGTGCCAGCAGTGAGGGGACAGGGGCTTCACCCCTCCACTTT
>TRBJ2-7|TRBD2|-|TRBV11-2
CASSPISRASGETYEQYF
TGTGCCAGCAGCCCAATCTCGCGGGCTAGCGGGGAAACCTACGAGCAGTACTTC
>TRBJ2-1|TRBD1|-|TRBV5-1
CASSFLGTGALNEQFF
TGCGCCAGCAGCTTTTTGGGGACAGGGGCCCTCAATGAGCAGTTCTTC
>TRBJ1-2|TRBD1|-|TRBV28
CASSSRAGGWVGYTF
TGTGCCAGCAGTTCCCGGGCAGGGGGCTGGGTTGGCTACACCTTC
>TRBJ1-2|-|once|TRBV5-6
CASSSYRANYGYTF
TGTGCCAGCAGCTCCTACAGGGCTAACTATGGCTACACCTTC
>TRBJ1-2|TRBD1|-|TRBV14
CASSLTGGHSYGYTF
TGTGCCAGCAGCCTTACAGGGGGCCATAGCTATGGCTACACCTTC
>TRBJ1-1|-|-|TRBV5-6
CASSPAGGVVNTEAFF
TGTGCCAGCAGCCCGGCGGGGGGGGTAGTGAACACTGAAGCTTTCTTT
>TRBJ1-2|-|once|TRBV7-9
CASSFMGGNYGYTF
TGTGCCAGCAGCTTCATGGGAGGGAACTATGGCTACACCTTC
>TRBJ2-2|TRBD1|-|TRBV5-1
CASSSQGDTGELFF
TGCGCCAGCAGTTCTCAGGGGGACACCGGGGAGCTGTTTTTT
>TRBJ1-3|-|-|TRBV7-9
CASSSHTGTKRNTIYF
TGTGCCAGCAGCTCTCATACCGGGACAAAGAGAAACACCATATATTTT
>TRBJ2-4|TRBD1|-|TRBV19
CASSTGTGGEYF
TGTGCCAGTAGTACCGGGACAGGGGGCGAGTACTTC
>TRBJ1-3|-|-|TRBV15
CATSRDWRPGNTIYF
TGTGCCACCAGCAGAGATTGGAGGCCTGGAAACACCATATATTTT
>TRBJ1-1|-|-|TRBV25-1
CASRYREGTNTEAFF
TGTGCCAGCCGATACAGGGAGGGAACGAACACTGAAGCTTTCTTT
>TRBJ1-6|TRBD1|few|TRBV2
CASSGQGGISPLHF
TGTGCCAGCAGTGGACAGGGAGGAATCTCTCCCCTCCACTTT
>TRBJ2-7|TRBD2|-|TRBV18
CASSPRPAGDYEQYF
TGTGCCAGCTCCCCCCGGCCAGCGGGGGACTACGAGCAGTACTTC
>TRBJ2-5|-|-|TRBV6-5
CASTFPGGETQYF
TGTGCCAGCACGTTCCCGGGTGGGGAGACCCAGTACTTC
>TRBJ1-6|TRBD1|-|TRBV6-2/TRBV6-3
CASSYSTGERNSPLHF
TGTGCCAGCAGTTACTCGACAGGGGAACGTAATTCACCCCTCCACTTT
>TRBJ2-1|TRBD1|-|TRBV13
CASSRDRGLFNEQFF
TGTGCCAGCAGCCGGGACAGGGGGCTTTTCAATGAGCAGTTCTTC
>TRBJ2-2|TRBD1|-|TRBV5-1
CASSLRPTGNAGELFF
TGCGCCAGCAGCCTCCGCCCGACAGGGAACGCCGGGGAGCTGTTTTTT
>TRBJ2-7|-|-|TRBV4-3
CASSQEGSSYEQYF
TGCGCCAGCAGCCAAGAGGGCAGCAGCTACGAGCAGTACTTC
>TRBJ2-5|TRBD2|-|TRBV2
CASRGGLGQETQYF
TGTGCCAGCAGGGGGGGACTAGGGCAAGAGACCCAGTACTTC
>TRBJ1-2|-|-|TRBV5-1
CASSLARGGRGSYGYTF
TGCGCCAGCAGCTTGGCTAGGGGAGGGAGGGGTAGCTATGGCTACACCTTC
>TRBJ2-1|-|-|TRBV4-2
CASSQATGEQFF
TGTGCCAGCAGCCAGGCTACAGGGGAGCAGTTCTTC
>TRBJ2-3|-|-|TRBV20-1
CSASGKLGRSTDTQYF
TGCAGTGCTAGTGGGAAGCTGGGGCGGAGCACAGATACGCAGTATTTT
>TRBJ2-3|TRBD2|-|TRBV10-3
CAIRGYLAGGTDTQYF
TGTGCCATCAGGGGGTACCTAGCGGGGGGCACAGATACGCAGTATTTT
>TRBJ2-1|TRBD1|-|TRBV11-2
CASSSGTGVFEQFF
TGTGCCAGCAGCTCAGGGACAGGGGTTTTTGAGCAGTTCTTC
>TRBJ2-3|TRBD1|-|TRBV9
CASSVGGTGRTATTDTQYF
TGTGCCAGCAGCGTAGGGGGGACAGGGAGGACCGCAACCACAGATACGCAGTATTTT
>TRBJ1-5|-|-|TRBV2
CASAERGRYQPQHF
TGTGCCAGTGCTGAAAGAGGAAGGTATCAGCCCCAGCATTTT
>TRBJ2-7|-|once|TRBV20-1
CSASRLGSSYEQYF
TGCAGTGCTAGTAGACTAGGATCGTCCTACGAGCAGTACTTC
>TRBJ2-7|-|-|TRBV6-5
CASSYPGLRTYEQYF
TGTGCCAGCAGTTACCCGGGACTGCGTACCTACGAGCAGTACTTC
>TRBJ1-1|-|-|TRBV6-5
CASSRPRARGTEAFF
TGTGCCAGCAGTCGGCCCCGGGCCCGGGGCACTGAAGCTTTCTTT
>TRBJ1-2|-|-|TRBV27
CASAGGPFPNYGYTF
TGTGCCTCCGCGGGAGGGCCCTTCCCCAACTATGGCTACACCTTC
>TRBJ1-4|-|-|TRBV28
CASRGHPGREKLFF
TGTGCCAGCAGGGGTCACCCCGGGAGGGAAAAACTGTTTTTT
>TRBJ2-1|TRBD1|-|TRBV7-9
CASSDGTGPVNEQFF
TGTGCCAGCAGCGACGGGACAGGGCCTGTGAATGAGCAGTTCTTC
>TRBJ2-1|-|-|TRBV27
CASSLSGADEQFF
TGTGCCAGCAGTTTATCAGGGGCTGATGAGCAGTTCTTC
>TRBJ1-1|TRBD1|-|TRBV19
CASRFQGQGATFF
TGTGCCAGTAGATTTCAAGGACAGGGGGCCACTTTCTTT
>TRBJ1-5|TRBD1|once|TRBV27
CASSLRDRYSNQPQHF
TGTGCCAGCAGTTTAAGGGACAGATATAGCAATCAGCCCCAGCATTTT